A selection of T cell receptor beta chains follows, all from one sample in a study of blood T cell repertoires in COVID-19. The assay was immunoSEQ multiplex PCR, and TCRdb's table has in-frame clones only and misses some. This table holds 200,000 to 250,000 clones, 75% to 90% found once. What was sequenced was peripheral blood. The origin of the receptors is a young man who had recovered from COVID-19. The CDR3 runs from the conserved cysteine through the conserved F or W. D genes are given only for firm matches. Clone size is not always given. Where it is, it says once, few, many or a class for expanded clones.

cdr3_length: 14
clone_size: few
v_call: TRBV29-1
d_call: NA
j_call: TRBJ2-2
cdr3_aa: CSVVLATNTGELFF
cdr3_nt: TGCAGCGTGGTCCTAGCGACGAACACCGGGGAGCTGTTTTTT

cdr3_length: 15
clone_size: NA
v_call: TRBV14
d_call: NA
j_call: TRBJ1-4
cdr3_aa: CASSQRQHSNEKLFF
cdr3_nt: TGTGCCAGCAGCCAGAGACAGCATTCTAATGAAAAACTGTTTTTT

cdr3_length: 16
clone_size: NA
v_call: TRBV5-8
d_call: TRBD2
j_call: TRBJ2-2
cdr3_aa: CASSSGRGGVAGELFF
cdr3_nt: TGTGCCAGCAGCTCCGGGAGGGGAGGAGTAGCCGGGGAGCTGTTTTTT

cdr3_length: 16
clone_size: NA
v_call: TRBV2
d_call: TRBD1
j_call: TRBJ1-6
cdr3_aa: CASRANPGQGWSPLHF
cdr3_nt: TGTGCCAGCAGGGCAAACCCGGGACAGGGCTGGTCACCCCTCCACTTT

cdr3_length: 16
clone_size: NA
v_call: TRBV5-6
d_call: TRBD1
j_call: TRBJ1-2
cdr3_aa: CASRVTGQGKNYGYTF
cdr3_nt: TGTGCCAGCAGAGTGACGGGACAGGGGAAGAACTATGGCTACACCTTC

cdr3_length: 15
clone_size: NA
v_call: TRBV6-2/TRBV6-3
d_call: TRBD2
j_call: TRBJ2-7
cdr3_aa: CASSYSQRGPYEQYF
cdr3_nt: TGTGCCAGCAGTTACTCGCAGCGGGGGCCCTACGAGCAGTACTTC

cdr3_length: 16
clone_size: NA
v_call: TRBV5-6
d_call: NA
j_call: TRBJ2-5
cdr3_aa: CASSLVPGLSQETQYF
cdr3_nt: TGTGCCAGCAGCTTGGTCCCGGGACTTTCACAAGAGACCCAGTACTTC

cdr3_length: 15
clone_size: once
v_call: TRBV18
d_call: NA
j_call: TRBJ2-1
cdr3_aa: CASSPPKTPSNEQFF
cdr3_nt: TGTGCCAGCTCACCACCGAAGACACCTTCCAATGAGCAGTTCTTC

cdr3_length: 14
clone_size: NA
v_call: TRBV6-5
d_call: NA
j_call: TRBJ1-2
cdr3_aa: CASSYSSVLYGYTF
cdr3_nt: TGTGCCAGCAGTTACTCGAGTGTGCTGTATGGCTACACCTTC

cdr3_length: 16
clone_size: NA
v_call: TRBV11-3
d_call: TRBD1
j_call: TRBJ2-1
cdr3_aa: CASSARQGMSLYEQFF
cdr3_nt: TGTGCCAGCAGCGCAAGACAGGGAATGTCATTATATGAGCAGTTCTTC

cdr3_length: 16
clone_size: NA
v_call: TRBV9
d_call: TRBD1
j_call: TRBJ1-2
cdr3_aa: CASSIDPGGSNYGYTF
cdr3_nt: TGTGCCAGCAGCATCGACCCAGGGGGGTCTAACTATGGCTACACCTTC

cdr3_length: 15
clone_size: NA
v_call: TRBV4-3
d_call: TRBD1
j_call: TRBJ1-2
cdr3_aa: CASSQPGQGFYGYTF
cdr3_nt: TGCGCCAGCAGCCAACCGGGACAGGGGTTCTATGGCTACACCTTC

cdr3_length: 15
clone_size: NA
v_call: TRBV25-1
d_call: NA
j_call: TRBJ1-2
cdr3_aa: CASSPSTLLSYGYTF
cdr3_nt: TGTGCCAGCAGTCCCTCGACACTCTTAAGCTATGGCTACACCTTC

cdr3_length: 14
clone_size: few
v_call: TRBV6-2/TRBV6-3
d_call: TRBD1
j_call: TRBJ2-7
cdr3_aa: CASSSPGQDYEQYF
cdr3_nt: TGTGCCAGCAGTTCCCCCGGACAGGACTACGAGCAGTACTTC

cdr3_length: 12
clone_size: NA
v_call: TRBV6-6
d_call: NA
j_call: TRBJ1-4
cdr3_aa: CASTATNEKLFF
cdr3_nt: TGTGCCAGCACCGCAACTAATGAAAAACTGTTTTTT

cdr3_length: 14
clone_size: NA
v_call: TRBV19
d_call: NA
j_call: TRBJ1-4
cdr3_aa: CASSTWDKYEKLFF
cdr3_nt: TGTGCCAGTAGTACTTGGGACAAGTATGAAAAACTGTTTTTT

cdr3_length: 12
clone_size: NA
v_call: TRBV5-8
d_call: NA
j_call: TRBJ2-4
cdr3_aa: CASSSFLNIQYF
cdr3_nt: TGTGCCAGCAGCTCGTTCCTTAACATTCAGTACTTC

cdr3_length: 14
clone_size: NA
v_call: TRBV5-5
d_call: NA
j_call: TRBJ1-4
cdr3_aa: CASSNRATNEKLFF
cdr3_nt: TGTGCCAGCAGTAACAGAGCAACTAATGAAAAACTGTTTTTT

cdr3_length: 14
clone_size: once
v_call: TRBV6-2/TRBV6-3
d_call: TRBD1
j_call: TRBJ2-1
cdr3_aa: CASSVDRVRNEQFF
cdr3_nt: TGTGCCAGCAGCGTTGACAGGGTTAGGAATGAGCAGTTCTTC

cdr3_length: 12
clone_size: NA
v_call: TRBV3-1/TRBV3-2
d_call: NA
j_call: TRBJ2-3
cdr3_aa: CASSQDRRKEYF
cdr3_nt: TGTGCCAGCAGCCAAGATAGGAGGAAAGAGTATTTT

cdr3_length: 13
clone_size: once
v_call: TRBV11-2
d_call: NA
j_call: TRBJ2-7
cdr3_aa: CASSLIGDYEQYF
cdr3_nt: TGTGCCAGCAGCTTAATAGGGGACTACGAGCAGTACTTC

cdr3_length: 13
clone_size: NA
v_call: TRBV5-6
d_call: NA
j_call: TRBJ2-5
cdr3_aa: CASSSGYQETQYF
cdr3_nt: TGTGCCAGCAGCAGCGGGTACCAAGAGACCCAGTACTTC

cdr3_length: 14
clone_size: NA
v_call: TRBV6-5
d_call: TRBD1
j_call: TRBJ1-2
cdr3_aa: CASSLQGATYGYTF
cdr3_nt: TGTGCCAGCAGTTTACAGGGGGCTACCTATGGCTACACCTTC

cdr3_length: 12
clone_size: once
v_call: TRBV19
d_call: NA
j_call: TRBJ2-3
cdr3_aa: CASSISADTQYF
cdr3_nt: TGTGCCAGTAGTATCTCCGCAGATACGCAGTATTTT

cdr3_length: 16
clone_size: once
v_call: TRBV19
d_call: NA
j_call: TRBJ1-6
cdr3_aa: CASRPGLSSYNSPLHF
cdr3_nt: TGTGCCAGTAGGCCGGGTCTCAGCTCCTATAATTCACCCCTCCACTTT

cdr3_length: 17
clone_size: NA
v_call: TRBV6-2/TRBV6-3
d_call: TRBD1
j_call: TRBJ2-7
cdr3_aa: CASSYSEADRDPAKQYF
cdr3_nt: TGTGCCAGCAGTTACTCTGAGGCGGACAGGGATCCAGCCAAGCAGTACTTC

cdr3_length: 16
clone_size: NA
v_call: TRBV6-1
d_call: TRBD1
j_call: TRBJ2-2
cdr3_aa: CASSDWGTGGIGELFF
cdr3_nt: TGTGCCAGCAGTGATTGGGGGACAGGGGGCATCGGGGAGCTGTTTTTT

cdr3_length: 14
clone_size: NA
v_call: TRBV11-2
d_call: NA
j_call: TRBJ1-5
cdr3_aa: CASSLNGGNQPQHF
cdr3_nt: TGTGCCAGCAGCTTAAACGGAGGCAATCAGCCCCAGCATTTT

cdr3_length: 12
clone_size: NA
v_call: TRBV5-4
d_call: NA
j_call: TRBJ2-7
cdr3_aa: CASSVDGYEQYF
cdr3_nt: TGTGCCAGCAGCGTGGACGGCTACGAGCAGTACTTC

cdr3_length: 15
clone_size: NA
v_call: TRBV3-1/TRBV3-2
d_call: NA
j_call: TRBJ2-7
cdr3_aa: CASSQMGGPSYEQYF
cdr3_nt: TGTGCCAGCAGCCAGATGGGTGGGCCCTCCTACGAGCAGTACTTC

cdr3_length: 14
clone_size: NA
v_call: TRBV3-1/TRBV3-2
d_call: TRBD1
j_call: TRBJ1-1
cdr3_aa: CASSQGRRGGEAFF
cdr3_nt: TGTGCCAGCAGCCAAGGGCGTCGAGGGGGCGAAGCTTTCTTT

cdr3_length: 15
clone_size: NA
v_call: TRBV18
d_call: NA
j_call: TRBJ1-2
cdr3_aa: CASSPSVYLLWGYTF
cdr3_nt: TGTGCCAGCTCACCATCCGTCTACCTTTTGTGGGGCTACACCTTC

cdr3_length: 20
clone_size: NA
v_call: TRBV5-4
d_call: TRBD2
j_call: TRBJ2-7
cdr3_aa: CASSFRAGHVVTGGSYEQYF
cdr3_nt: TGTGCCAGCAGCTTCAGGGCGGGTCACGTAGTAACGGGGGGCTCCTACGAGCAGTACTTC

cdr3_length: 17
clone_size: NA
v_call: TRBV20-1
d_call: TRBD1
j_call: TRBJ1-5
cdr3_aa: CSASRDRAFYSNQPQHF
cdr3_nt: TGCAGTGCCAGTCGGGACAGGGCCTTTTATAGCAATCAGCCCCAGCATTTT

cdr3_length: 15
clone_size: few
v_call: TRBV9
d_call: TRBD2
j_call: TRBJ2-1
cdr3_aa: CASSLGLAGGNEQFF
cdr3_nt: TGTGCCAGCAGCCTTGGACTAGCGGGGGGCAATGAGCAGTTCTTC

cdr3_length: 14
clone_size: many
v_call: TRBV30
d_call: NA
j_call: TRBJ1-5
cdr3_aa: CAWSRPSGNQPQHF
cdr3_nt: TGTGCCTGGAGTAGGCCGAGCGGCAATCAGCCCCAGCATTTT

cdr3_length: 13
clone_size: few
v_call: TRBV10-1
d_call: NA
j_call: TRBJ2-7
cdr3_aa: CASSGGHRSEQYF
cdr3_nt: TGCGCCAGCAGTGGGGGGCATAGGAGCGAGCAGTACTTC

cdr3_length: 14
clone_size: NA
v_call: TRBV19
d_call: TRBD1
j_call: TRBJ2-7
cdr3_aa: CASTPGQGYYEQYF
cdr3_nt: TGTGCCAGTACCCCGGGACAGGGATACTACGAGCAGTACTTC

cdr3_length: 14
clone_size: NA
v_call: TRBV5-4
d_call: NA
j_call: TRBJ2-3
cdr3_aa: CASSQGLEQDTQYF
cdr3_nt: TGTGCCAGCAGCCAGGGACTGGAACAGGATACGCAGTATTTT

cdr3_length: 14
clone_size: NA
v_call: TRBV6-5
d_call: NA
j_call: TRBJ2-7
cdr3_aa: CATSLPGVSYEQYF
cdr3_nt: TGTGCCACCAGCCTCCCCGGGGTCTCCTACGAGCAGTACTTC

cdr3_length: 15
clone_size: NA
v_call: TRBV7-2
d_call: NA
j_call: TRBJ1-6
cdr3_aa: CASSPRSSYNSPLHF
cdr3_nt: TGTGCCAGCAGCCCCCGGAGCTCCTATAATTCACCCCTCCACTTT